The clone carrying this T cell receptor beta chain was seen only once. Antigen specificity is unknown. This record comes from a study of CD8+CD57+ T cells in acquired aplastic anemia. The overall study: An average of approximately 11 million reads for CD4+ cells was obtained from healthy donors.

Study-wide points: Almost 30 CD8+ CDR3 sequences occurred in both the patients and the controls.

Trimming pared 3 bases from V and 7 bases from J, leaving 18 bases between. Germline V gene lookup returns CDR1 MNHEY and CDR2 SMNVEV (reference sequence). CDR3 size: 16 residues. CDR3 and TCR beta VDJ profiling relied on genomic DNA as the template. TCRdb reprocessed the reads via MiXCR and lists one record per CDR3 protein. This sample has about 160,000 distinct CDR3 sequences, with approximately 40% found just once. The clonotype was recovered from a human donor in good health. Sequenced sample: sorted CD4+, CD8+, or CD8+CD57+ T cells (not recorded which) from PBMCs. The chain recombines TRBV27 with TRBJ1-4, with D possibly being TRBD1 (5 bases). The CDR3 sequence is CASSFRDGGIVEKLFF. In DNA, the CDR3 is TGTGCCAGCAGTTTCCGGGACGGGGGGATTGTTGAAAAACTGTTTTTT.